A single sample gave rise to the 15 T cell receptor beta chains below, sequenced in a study of T cells in Graves' hyperthyroidism and ophthalmopathy. Amplification of TCR beta CDR3 regions used RNA as the template. An initial round of RT-PCR targeting the TCR CDR3 relied on the HTBI primer set. Each CDR3 protein gets one entry after TCRdb re-called the multiplex PCR reads with MiXCR. The table includes hundreds of thousands of distinct CDR3 sequences, 38% detected once. Sequences were obtained from blood. Receptors were obtained from a man between 18 and 35 years old with Graves' hyperthyroidism.

On this clonotype itself: Germline is not matched at one junction end, which may reflect a read error. The chain combines TRBV7-2 with TRBJ1-2; D not resolved. The CDR3 length is 15 residues. The germline gives CDR1 SGHTA, CDR2 FQGNSA. CDR3 loop: CASSLGPHDIYGHTF. The CDR3, as DNA: TGTGCCAGCAGCCTCGGGCCCCACGATATATATGGCCACACCTTC.

V gene TRBV7-2 combines with J gene TRBJ1-6, with TRBD1 matching 8 bases. J lost 6 bases, V lost 5 bases, and 12 bases had no gene match. CDR3 length equals 17 residues. Germline V CDR1 and CDR2: SGHTA, FQGNSA. CDR3: CASSRDRIKGGNSPLHF. DNA of the CDR3: TGTGCCAGCAGCCGGGACAGGATTAAGGGGGGTAATTCACCCCTCCACTTT.

This chain links TRBV28 with TRBJ1-5; TRBD1 agrees at 9 bases. This CDR3 is 14 amino acids long. CDR1 is MDHEN, CDR2 SYDVKM, per germline. Germline trimming cut 6 bases from V and 8 bases from J; bases unmatched to any gene: 8. The CDR3: CASRGAGTGKPQHF. The DNA for the CDR3 is TGTGCCAGCAGAGGAGCCGGGACAGGGAAGCCCCAGCATTTT.

This clonotype occurred many times. This sequence joins TRBV9 and TRBJ2-2, with D unresolved. Germline V gene sequence: CDR1 SGDLS, CDR2 YYNGEE. Deletions cut 4 bases from V and 6 bases from J, with 7 bases between. CDR3 size: 12 residues. CDR3 protein: CASSPGSGELFF. CDR3 nucleotides: TGTGCCAGCAGCCCGGGTTCCGGGGAGCTGTTTTTT. Full variable domain (outside the CDR3, taken from reference TRBV9 and TRBJ2-2): DSGVTQTPKHLITATGQRVTLRCSPRSGDLSVYWYQQSLDQGLQFLIQYYNGEERAKGNILERFSAQQFPDLHSELNLSSLELGDSALYFCASSPGSGELFFGEGSRLTVL.

About this clonotype: A read error may be the cause here, since a much bigger clone is one base away. This sequence joins TRBV2 and TRBJ1-2, with D maybe TRBD1 (5 bases). This CDR3 is 13 amino acids long. Germline CDR1 reads SNHLY; CDR2 reads FYNNEI. CDR3 bases: TGTGCCAGCAGGGTGGACTGGGGCGATGGCTACGCCTTC. This gives the protein CASRVDWGDGYAF. The full variable domain, rest sourced from reference TRBV2 and TRBJ1-2, is EPEVTQTPSHQVTQMGQEVILRCVPISNHLYFYWYRQILGQKVEFLVSFYNNEISEKSEIFDDQFSVERPDGSNFTLKIRSTKLEDSAMYFCASRVDWGDGYAFGSGTRLTVV.

The V call is TRBV2, the J call TRBJ2-2; possible D gene TRBD1, 6 bases. The CDR3 loop spans 15 amino acids. Germline V gene data show CDR1 as SNHLY and CDR2 as FYNNEI. V shed 4 bases and J shed 5 bases, with 14 bases lying between them. The CDR3 here is CASSGVGRGTGELFF. Written as DNA, the CDR3 is TGTGCCAGCAGTGGGGTTGGCAGGGGAACCGGGGAGCTGTTTTTT.

Turning to this clonotype: This could be a read error, since a much larger clone is one nucleotide away. The rearrangement uses TRBV7-9 and TRBJ1-1; no reliable D call. This CDR3 is 12 amino acids long. Trimming removed 3 bases from V and 5 bases from J, with 7 bases in between. Germline assignment: CDR1 SEHNR and CDR2 FQNEAQ (reference sequence). The CDR3 loop reads CASSFDGTEAFF. DNA of the CDR3: TGTGCCAGCAGCTTCGATGGGACTGAAGCTTTCTTT.

This chain connects TRBV5-1 to TRBJ2-5; 10 bases line up with TRBD2. This CDR3 is 15 amino acids long. The V segment lost 0 bases and the J segment 2 bases; nucleotides outside the gene matches: 1. Germline values: CDR1 SGHRS, CDR2 YFSETQ. The CDR3 DNA is TGCGCCAGCAGCTTGGTGACTAGCGGGCAAGAGACCCAGTACTTC. It is translated as CASSLVTSGQETQYF. Full variable domain (rest looked up from reference TRBV5-1 and TRBJ2-5): KAGVTQTPRYLIKTRGQQVTLSCSPISGHRSVSWYQQTPGQGLQFLFEYFSETQRNKGNFPGRFSGRQFSNSRSEMNVSTLELGDSALYLCASSLVTSGQETQYFGPGTRLLVL.

The chain uses TRBV20-1 and TRBJ1-6; 8 positions agree with TRBD1. The CDR3 length is 14 residues. The V gene end was trimmed by 6 bases and the J gene end by 4 bases; junction bases not matched to a gene: 5. CDR1 DFQATT and CDR2 SNEGSKA come from the germline V gene (reference sequence). This CDR3 reads CSAPGGLYNSPLHF. The CDR3 DNA reads as TGCAGTGCCCCAGGGGGCCTTTATAATTCACCCCTCCACTTT.

This clonotype was counted between two and nine times. The chain has TRBV20-1 and TRBJ2-7; 8 bases agree with TRBD2. This CDR3 has 13 amino acids. V shed 5 bases, J shed 0 bases, and the junction held 3 bases outside the gene matches. Looked up from germline, CDR1 is DFQATT and CDR2 is SNEGSKA (reference sequence). DNA for the CDR3: TGCAGTGCTTTTAGCGGGGCCTCCTACGAGCAGTACTTC. It yields the protein CSAFSGASYEQYF.

This clonotype was counted at least ten times. For the CDR3, the DNA is TGTGCCATCAGTGAGGGGGAAGGGGGGAATCAGCCCCAGCATTTT. Translated: CAISEGEGGNQPQHF. The chain is built from TRBV10-3 and TRBJ1-5; a weak D match, TRBD1 (6 bases). This CDR3 is 15 amino acids long. V was shortened by 2 bases and J by 4 bases, with 12 bases between the two germline ends. Per germline, CDR1 ENHRY and CDR2 SYGVKD.

There are a few counts of this clonotype. The chain couples TRBV19 to TRBJ2-2, with D perhaps given as TRBD1 or TRBD2 (5 bases each). Germline CDR1 and CDR2: LNHDA and SQIVND (reference sequence). V was cut by 6 bases and J by 6 bases, with 17 bases left in between. The CDR3 is 15 amino acids. DNA for the CDR3: TGTGCCAGTAGCGGGGACGTGGTGGTCGCCGGGGAGCTGTTTTTT. Its translation is CASSGDVVVAGELFF.

This clonotype was seen at least ten times. The CDR3 nucleotides read TGTGCCACCAGCACTACGGATAGCTTCTACGAGCAGTACTTC. It yields the protein CATSTTDSFYEQYF. The V call is TRBV15, the J call TRBJ2-7; D is undetermined. Trimming removed 4 bases from V and 3 bases from J, with 13 bases in between. The CDR3 is 14 amino acids. The germline V gene has CDR1 LNHNV and CDR2 YYDKDF (reference sequence).

At least ten counts were recorded for this clonotype. Because it lacks the conserved phenylalanine or tryptophan at the end, this CDR3 is likely a read error. The J gene is TRBJ1-1, the V gene TRBV29-1, with TRBD1 as a possible D gene (6 bases). Trimming pared 0 bases from V and 6 bases from J, leaving 11 bases between. The germline V gene encodes CDR1 SQVTM and CDR2 ANQGSEA. The CDR3 runs to 13 residues. The CDR3 bases are TGCAGCGTTGAAGAAAGGGGGGCGGCTGAAGCTTTCCTT. Its translation is CSVEERGAAEAFL.

The chain uses TRBV25-1 and TRBJ1-6, with 7 nucleotides matching TRBD1. Germline V CDR1 and CDR2: MGHDK, SYGVNS. This CDR3 comprises 13 residues. The junction had 5 bases not matched to a gene; V was cut back by 6 bases and J by 9 bases. CDR3 loop: CASSDRVVSPLHF. For the CDR3, the DNA is TGTGCCAGCAGCGACAGGGTGGTTTCACCCCTCCACTTT.